This T cell receptor beta chain was retrieved from a study of vaccination and CD4 T cells after COVID-19. A remark on this clonotype: Its antigen is undetermined.

Noted treatment: approximately nine-day PBMC culture with coronavirus spike peptide pools or control peptides (ViraFEST assay). The CDR3 extends over 14 amino acids. CDR1 DFQATT and CDR2 SNEGSKA come from the germline V gene (reference sequence). J gave up 2 bases and V 6 bases, and 3 bases lay outside the gene matches. Sequencing of cultured CD4+ T cell DNA used the Oncomine TCR Beta short-read assay. MiXCR, applied by TCRdb to the PCR reads, yields one record per CDR3 protein. The sample lists roughly 9,800 distinct CDR3 sequences; around 27% were seen once. Study results and caveats: Relatively few convalescent patients and no early post-infection timepoints were analyzed.

The specimen was CD4+ T cells from blood, cultured in vitro, collected before SARS-CoV-2 vaccination. This chain joins TRBV20-1 and TRBJ1-6, with 8 bases fitting TRBD1. This clonotype was obtained from a human donor who received a COVID-19 vaccine. The CDR3 sequence is CSAKQGAYNSPLHF. The DNA of the CDR3 is TGCAGTGCAAAACAGGGGGCCTATAATTCACCCCTCCACTTT.